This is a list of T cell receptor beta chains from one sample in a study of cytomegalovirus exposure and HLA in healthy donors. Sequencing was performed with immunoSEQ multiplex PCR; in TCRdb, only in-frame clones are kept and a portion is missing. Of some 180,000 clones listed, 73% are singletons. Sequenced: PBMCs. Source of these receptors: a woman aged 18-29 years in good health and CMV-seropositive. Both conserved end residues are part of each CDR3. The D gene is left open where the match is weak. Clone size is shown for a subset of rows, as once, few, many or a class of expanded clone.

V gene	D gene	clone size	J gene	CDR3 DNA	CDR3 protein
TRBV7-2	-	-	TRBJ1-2	TGTGCCAGCAGCCCAGATACAGGGAACTATGGCTACACCTTC	CASSPDTGNYGYTF
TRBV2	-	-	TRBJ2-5	TGTGCCAGCAGTGTGAGCGGTGGGGAGACCCAGTACTTC	CASSVSGGETQYF
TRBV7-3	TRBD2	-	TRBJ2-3	TGTGCCAGCAGCCCTATAGCGGGGGGAGGTACGCAGTATTTT	CASSPIAGGGTQYF
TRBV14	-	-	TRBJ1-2	TGTGCCAGCAGCCAAGAAACGGACACCGTTGTAAAGGTCTATGGCTACACCTTC	CASSQETDTVVKVYGYTF
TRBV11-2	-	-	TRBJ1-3	TGTGCCAGCAGCTTAGATCGGGGAAACACCATATATTTT	CASSLDRGNTIYF
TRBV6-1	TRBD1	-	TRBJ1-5	TGTGCCAGCACCCAGGAGGGGGCTGGCAATCAGCCCCAGCATTTT	CASTQEGAGNQPQHF
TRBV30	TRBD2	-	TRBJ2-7	TGTGCCTGGTCCGGGGGGGGATACGAGCAGTACTTC	CAWSGGGYEQYF
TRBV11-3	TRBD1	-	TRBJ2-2	TGTGCCAGCAGACGACAGGGTTCCGGGGAGCTGTTTTTT	CASRRQGSGELFF
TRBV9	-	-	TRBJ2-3	TGTGCCAGCAGCGTACGAGCGGCGCTTAACACAGATACGCAGTATTTT	CASSVRAALNTDTQYF
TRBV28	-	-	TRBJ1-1	TGTGCCACCTCCGGTCGCCAGAACACTGAAGCTTTCTTT	CATSGRQNTEAFF
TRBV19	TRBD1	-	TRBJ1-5	TGTGCCAGTAGCCAAACAGGGGATCTGCAGCCCCAGCATTTT	CASSQTGDLQPQHF
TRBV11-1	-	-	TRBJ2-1	TGTGCCAGCAGCCCCACACGGGGAAGGTCCTACAATGAGCAGTTCTTC	CASSPTRGRSYNEQFF
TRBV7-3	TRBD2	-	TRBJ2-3	TGTGCCAGCGCGAGTGGGACTATAAGTACAGATACGCAGTATTTT	CASASGTISTDTQYF
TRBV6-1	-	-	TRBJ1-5	TGTGCCAGCAGTGAAGCGGGCCCCAATCAGCCCCAGCATTTT	CASSEAGPNQPQHF
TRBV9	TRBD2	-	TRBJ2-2	TGTGCCAGCAGCGTTACTAGCGGGGGCACCGGGGAGCTGTTTTTT	CASSVTSGGTGELFF
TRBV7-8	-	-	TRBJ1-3	TGTGCCAGCAGCTTAGTAGTCTCCTCTGGAAACACCATATATTTT	CASSLVVSSGNTIYF
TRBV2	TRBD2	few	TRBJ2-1	TGTGCCAGCAGTGAGGATAGCGGGGGGGCCGATGAGCAGTTCTTC	CASSEDSGGADEQFF
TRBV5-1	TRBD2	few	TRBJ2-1	TGCGCCAGCAGCCAAGAAGTAGCGGGGGGGGAGCAGTTCTTC	CASSQEVAGGEQFF
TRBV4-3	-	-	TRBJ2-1	TGCGCCAGCAGCCCTAGCGCGGGCGCCCCTTCTTGGGAGCAGTTCTTC	CASSPSAGAPSWEQFF
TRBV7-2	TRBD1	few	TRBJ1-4	TGTGCCAGCAGCTTGGACAGGGCGGTTGAAAAACTGTTTTTT	CASSLDRAVEKLFF
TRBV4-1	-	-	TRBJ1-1	TGCGCCAGCAGCCAAATCCCCCGACAGAGAATGAACACTGAAGCTTTCTTT	CASSQIPRQRMNTEAFF
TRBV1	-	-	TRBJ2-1	TGCACCAGCAGCCAAGATGGGGCTAGCGGCAATGAGCAGTTCTTC	CTSSQDGASGNEQFF
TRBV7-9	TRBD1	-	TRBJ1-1	TGTGCCAGCAGCCAAACATACTATACAGGGGGCGCCTTCACTGAAGCTTTCTTT	CASSQTYYTGGAFTEAFF
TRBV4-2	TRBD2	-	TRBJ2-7	TGTGCCAGCGGACTAACTAGCGGGGGGGCGTACGAGCAGTACTTC	CASGLTSGGAYEQYF
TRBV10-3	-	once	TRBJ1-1	TGTGCCATCAGTGAGTCAGTAACTGGCACTGAAGCTTTCTTT	CAISESVTGTEAFF
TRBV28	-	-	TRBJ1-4	TGTGCCAGCAGATCTGGGGCGGATGAAAAACTGTTTTTT	CASRSGADEKLFF
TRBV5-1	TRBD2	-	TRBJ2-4	TGCGCCAGCAGCTCAATAGGGACGGGGGGAAACATTCAGTACTTC	CASSSIGTGGNIQYF
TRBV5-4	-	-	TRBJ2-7	TGTGCCAGCAGCTTGTGGGCCCCTGGCACCTACGAGCAGTACTTC	CASSLWAPGTYEQYF
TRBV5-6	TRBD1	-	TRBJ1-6	TGTGCCAGCAGCGCGGGACAGTTCAATTCACCCCTCCACTTT	CASSAGQFNSPLHF